This is a list of T cell receptor beta chains from one sample in a study of response to subunit inactivated influenza vaccine. TCRdb reanalysed the RT-PCR reads using MiXCR and keeps one entry per CDR3 protein. The sample contains roughly 650,000 distinct CDR3 sequences, roughly 15% of which appear only once. The material sequenced was PBMCs from blood, taken 14 to 15 days before vaccination. These receptors were collected from a middle-aged man who received an inactivated influenza vaccine. The CDR3 runs from the conserved cysteine through the conserved F or W. A D gene is named only where the DNA matches it firmly. Rows give clone size only sometimes, using once, few, many, or a class for an expanded clone.

V	size	J	D	DNA	CDR3
TRBV20-1	-	TRBJ2-5	-	TGCAGTGCTGCGACCGGGTCCCAGTTAGAGACCCAGTACTTC	CSAATGSQLETQYF
TRBV7-6	many	TRBJ2-3	-	TGTGCCAGCAGCTTGTTGCGTGATACGCAGTATTTT	CASSLLRDTQYF
TRBV11-2	few	TRBJ2-5	-	TGTGCCAGCAGCTTACGGTTCCTCCAAGAGACCCAGTACTTC	CASSLRFLQETQYF
TRBV11-2	few	TRBJ1-2	-	TGTGCCAGCAGTATTGGACAGCCGATTTACTATGGCTACACCTTC	CASSIGQPIYYGYTF
TRBV2	few	TRBJ1-1	-	TGTGCCAGCAGTGCACTTAGGATGAACACTGAAGCTTTCTTT	CASSALRMNTEAFF
TRBV5-1	-	TRBJ2-2	-	TGCGCCAGCAGCTTGCTACGACAGAACACCGGGGAGCTGTTTTTT	CASSLLRQNTGELFF
TRBV7-9	-	TRBJ1-1	TRBD1	TGTGCCAGCAGCCGGTGGACAGGGGGCATTCACACTGAAGCTTTCTTT	CASSRWTGGIHTEAFF
TRBV27	-	TRBJ2-1	TRBD1	TGTGCCAGCAGTTTACGTTCCGGGACAGGGCTCAATGAGCAGTTCTTC	CASSLRSGTGLNEQFF
TRBV18	few	TRBJ2-1	TRBD1	TGTGCCAGCTCACCGACTAAAAGAAAAACGGGACAGGGTTACAATGAGCAGTTCTTC	CASSPTKRKTGQGYNEQFF
TRBV28	-	TRBJ2-5	TRBD2	TGTGCCAGCAGTTTACAATGGGGGGGACTGGGGACCCAGTACTTC	CASSLQWGGLGTQYF
TRBV2	few	TRBJ2-3	-	TGTGCCAGCAGTGACTTGCTCGAAGACGGGGATACGCAGTATTTT	CASSDLLEDGDTQYF
TRBV5-4	-	TRBJ2-1	TRBD2	TGTGCCAGCAGCAGGGCGGGGGGGAGCTCCTACAATGAGCAGTTCTTC	CASSRAGGSSYNEQFF
TRBV28	few	TRBJ2-3	TRBD1	TGTGCCAGCGACAGGGCCTCTAGCACAGATACGCAGTATTTT	CASDRASSTDTQYF
TRBV4-2	-	TRBJ2-7	-	TGTGCCAGCAGCCAAGAGATCACCGACGAGCAGTACTTC	CASSQEITDEQYF
TRBV11-2	-	TRBJ2-1	-	TGTGCCAGCAGCTTCGGAATCAGACGGAGTGAGCAGTTCTTC	CASSFGIRRSEQFF